One sample yielded the 30 T cell receptor beta chains listed below, sequenced in a study of blood T cell repertoires in COVID-19. Sequencing was performed with immunoSEQ multiplex PCR; in TCRdb, only in-frame clones are kept and a portion is missing. This table has more than 150,000 clones, approximately 79% appearing once. Sequencing was done on a sample of peripheral blood. The receptors come from a man aged 55 to 70 with active or convalescent COVID-19.

This rearrangement joins TRBV7-6 to TRBJ2-3, with 8 bases lining up with TRBD2. Germline trimming cut 4 bases from V and 1 base from J; bases unmatched to any gene: 7. Per germline, CDR1 SGHVS and CDR2 FNYEAQ. This CDR3 has 16 residues. The CDR3 loop is CASSSSTTSGTDTQYF. The CDR3 DNA is TGTGCCAGCAGCTCCTCCACGACTAGCGGCACAGATACGCAGTATTTT.

The genes are TRBV9 and TRBJ2-1; D possibly corresponds to TRBD1 (5 bases). Looked up from germline, CDR1 is SGDLS and CDR2 is YYNGEE. This CDR3 spans 17 amino acids. V gave up 4 bases and J gave up 8 bases, with 25 bases separating them. In DNA, the CDR3 is TGTGCCAGCAGCTTTATTCCCCTTAGGGGCGCTATCGATGAGCAGTTCTTC. Protein sequence: CASSFIPLRGAIDEQFF.

V is TRBV25-1 and J is TRBJ2-1; 7 nucleotides match TRBD2. Germline lookup yields CDR1 MGHDK and CDR2 SYGVNS. V trimming: 9 bases; J trimming: 9 bases; junction bases outside the gene matches: 11. This CDR3 is built from 13 residues. CDR3 loop: CASSQTSVGEQFF. The CDR3 nucleotides read TGTGCCAGTTCTCAAACTAGCGTCGGTGAGCAGTTCTTC.

This clone was found once. The CDR3 here is CASSRNRGTEAFF. The CDR3 DNA reads as TGTGCCAGCAGCCGAAACCGGGGCACTGAAGCTTTCTTT. This chain links TRBV28 with TRBJ1-1; D not resolved. The CDR3 is 13 amino acids. Per the germline V gene, CDR1 is MDHEN and CDR2 is SYDVKM. V was shortened by 6 bases and J by 4 bases, with 12 bases between the two germline ends.

This clone was counted a few times. The gene calls are TRBV19 and TRBJ2-7; TRBD1 matches 9 bases. Germline trimming cut 5 bases from V and 5 bases from J; bases unmatched to any gene: 10. Per germline, CDR1 LNHDA and CDR2 SQIVND (reference sequence). This CDR3 has 15 residues. CDR3 amino acids: CASSLPGQGFNEQYF. CDR3 bases: TGTGCCAGTAGTCTACCGGGACAGGGATTTAACGAGCAGTACTTC. Based on the CDR3 plus reference TRBV19 and TRBJ2-7, the full variable domain is DGGITQSPKYLFRKEGQNVTLSCEQNLNHDAMYWYRQDPGQGLRLIYYSQIVNDFQKGDIAEGYSVSREKKESFPLTVTSAQKNPTAFYLCASSLPGQGFNEQYFGPGTRLTVT.

The chain combines TRBV4-2 with TRBJ2-1, with TRBD1 as a possible D gene (6 bases). The germline V gene has CDR1 LGHNA and CDR2 YNFKEQ. The length of the CDR3 is 14 residues. Trimming removed 1 base at V and 10 bases at J, with 14 bases between. The CDR3 spells CASSQGQAIEEQFF. Here the CDR3 DNA reads TGTGCCAGCAGCCAAGGACAGGCCATCGAAGAGCAGTTCTTC.

This clone was detected once. This sequence joins TRBV18 and TRBJ1-5; TRBD1 might be the D (6 bases). This CDR3 is built from 15 residues. Germline assignment: CDR1 KGHSH and CDR2 LQKENI. Trimming stripped 6 bases from V and 8 bases from J, with 20 bases between. CDR3 coding DNA: TGTGCCAGCTCCAGGGGAGAGGGGCCCGGGGAGCCCCAGCATTTT. Translation: CASSRGEGPGEPQHF.

The chain recombines TRBV19 with TRBJ2-7; 7 nucleotides match TRBD2. V shed 6 bases, J shed 3 bases, and the junction held 14 bases outside the gene matches. The CDR3 contains 16 residues. Germline V lookup: CDR1 LNHDA, CDR2 SQIVND (reference sequence). CDR3 sequence (DNA): TGTGCCAGTAGCCTCAGGCGGGAGACAAGGAACTACGAGCAGTACTTC. As protein: CASSLRRETRNYEQYF.

V and J are TRBV7-8 and TRBJ2-7; D is possibly TRBD1 (6 bases). The CDR3 runs 15 residues. Germline V gene lookup returns CDR1 SGHVS and CDR2 FQNEAQ. Deletions cut 5 bases from V and 0 bases from J, with 14 bases between. DNA of the CDR3: TGTGCCAGCAGCCCCAGGGGACACGACTCCTACGAGCAGTACTTC. It encodes CASSPRGHDSYEQYF.

The CDR3 DNA reads as TGTGCCAGCAGCGTACCCAGCGGCACAGATACGCAGTATTTT. Protein: CASSVPSGTDTQYF. The chain employs TRBV9 and TRBJ2-3; D remains ambiguous. Germline CDR1 reads SGDLS; CDR2 reads YYNGEE. V lost 1 base and J lost 1, with 7 bases in between. This CDR3 comprises 14 residues.

The chain couples TRBV11-2 to TRBJ2-3; 10 bases map to TRBD1. The CDR3 contains 15 residues. Germline V CDR1 and CDR2: SGHAT, FQNNGV. J was trimmed by 6 bases and V by 3 bases; bases with no gene match: 6. The CDR3 loop is CASSLAGTGADTQYF. CDR3 in DNA: TGTGCCAGCAGCTTGGCCGGGACAGGGGCCGATACGCAGTATTTT.

The V call is TRBV12-3 or TRBV12-4, the J call TRBJ1-1; D perhaps matches TRBD1 (6 bases). The V gene lost 5 bases and the J gene lost 9 bases, with 13 bases spanning the gap. The CDR3 loop spans 12 amino acids. In nucleotides, the CDR3 is TGTGCCAGCAGTCCGGCAACAGGGAAAGCTTTCTTT. Protein product: CASSPATGKAFF.

CDR3: CASSLSGLLRGGYNEQFF. In nucleotides, the CDR3 is TGTGCCAGCAGTCTTTCCGGACTCCTTAGAGGGGGCTACAATGAGCAGTTCTTC. This chain connects TRBV7-2 to TRBJ2-1; possibly TRBD1 for D (6 bases). Germline V lookup: CDR1 SGHTA, CDR2 FQGNSA. V was clipped by 6 bases and J by 3 bases, with 24 bases between them. The CDR3 extends over 18 amino acids.

The genes are TRBV19 and TRBJ1-5, with 7 bases fitting TRBD1. The CDR3 is 13 amino acids. Germline CDR1 LNHDA, CDR2 SQIVND (reference sequence). Germline trimming cut 3 bases from V and 5 bases from J; bases unmatched to any gene: 1. The CDR3 nucleotides are TGTGCCAGTAGTATCGGGACAGATCAGCCCCAGCATTTT. Residues: CASSIGTDQPQHF.

This sequence joins TRBV6-2 or TRBV6-3 and TRBJ2-1; 8 bases align to TRBD2. CDR1 and CDR2 (germline): MNHEY, SVGEGT. With 7 bases clipped from V and 9 bases from J, the junction kept 11 bases outside the gene matches. The CDR3 has 14 residues. CDR3 region: CASNPGGNSGEQFF. The CDR3, as DNA: TGTGCCAGCAACCCGGGGGGGAATAGTGGTGAGCAGTTCTTC.

This rearrangement joins TRBV5-1 to TRBJ2-3; TRBD2 aligns across 13 bases. The germline gives CDR1 SGHRS, CDR2 YFSETQ. CDR3 length: 19 residues. The V and J ends lost 1 base and 5 bases, in that order; junction bases with no gene match: 13. CDR3 protein: CASSLRTSGRSGGGDTQYF. The CDR3 region has the DNA TGCGCCAGCAGCTTGAGGACTAGCGGGAGAAGTGGTGGGGGAGATACGCAGTATTTT.

The chain has TRBV5-1 and TRBJ1-2, with D unresolved. The length of the CDR3 is 16 residues. Germline V gene sequence: CDR1 SGHRS, CDR2 YFSETQ. Trimming took 2 bases from V and 2 from J, leaving 16 bases between them. Here the CDR3 reads CASSFVGGALNYGYTF. CDR3 DNA sequence: TGCGCCAGCAGCTTCGTTGGCGGCGCATTGAACTATGGCTACACCTTC.

Only one count was recorded for this clone. The CDR3 loop is CASSSSTGGYEQYF. As DNA, the CDR3 is TGTGCCAGCAGTTCCTCGACAGGGGGGTACGAGCAGTACTTC. The chain recombines TRBV27 with TRBJ2-7, with TRBD1 matching over 9 bases. The CDR3 consists of 14 residues. CDR1 is MNHEY and CDR2 is SMNVEV in the germline V gene (reference sequence). V gave up 4 bases and J gave up 4 bases; unmatched junction bases: 5.

V usage is TRBV7-3 and J usage is TRBJ2-1; D gene ambiguous. Deletions cut 4 bases from V and 5 bases from J, with 9 bases between. CDR1 is SGHTA and CDR2 is FQGTGA in the germline V gene. This CDR3 region has 13 residues. The chain's CDR3 is CASSSVPDNEQFF. In DNA, the CDR3 is TGTGCCAGCAGCTCCGTCCCCGACAATGAGCAGTTCTTC.

The genes are TRBV6-5 and TRBJ1-3; TRBD1 is a possible D gene (5 bases). The CDR3 runs to 14 residues. V lost 7 bases to trimming and J lost 0 bases, with 10 bases between them. Germline assignment: CDR1 MNHEY and CDR2 SVGAGI. As DNA, the CDR3 is TGTGCCAGCACGCGGGGCGTCTCTGGAAACACCATATATTTT. It translates to CASTRGVSGNTIYF.

The V and J genes are TRBV5-4 and TRBJ1-6, with D maybe TRBD1 (5 bases). Germline V gives CDR1 SGHNT, CDR2 YYREEE (reference sequence). Trimming took 2 bases from V and 7 from J, leaving 13 bases between them. CDR3 length equals 15 residues. The CDR3 region is CASSLQVAANSPLHF. The CDR3 nucleotides read TGTGCCAGCAGCTTACAGGTGGCAGCCAATTCACCCCTCCACTTT.

The chain employs TRBV9 and TRBJ1-2, with a possible D match to TRBD1 (5 bases). Per the germline V gene, CDR1 is SGDLS and CDR2 is YYNGEE. V lost 0 bases and J lost 4, with 10 bases in between. This CDR3 region has 14 residues. As DNA, the CDR3 is TGTGCCAGCAGCGTAGAAGAGGACACCTATGGCTACACCTTC. Its translation: CASSVEEDTYGYTF.

The chain has TRBV2 and TRBJ1-6; 9 bases align to TRBD1. J was trimmed by 9 bases and V by 6 bases; bases with no gene match: 6. Germline CDR1 and CDR2: SNHLY and FYNNEI. CDR3 length: 14 residues. The CDR3 nucleotides are TGTGCCAGCAGAAACAGGGGGCAGGGTTCACCCCTCCACTTT. The encoded protein is CASRNRGQGSPLHF.

The chain links TRBV28 to TRBJ1-2, with 8 bases matching TRBD1. Germline CDR1 MDHEN, CDR2 SYDVKM. The CDR3 spans 11 residues. V gave up 8 bases and J gave up 9 bases; unmatched junction bases: 5. The CDR3 loop reads CASGQGHRYTF. Here the CDR3 DNA reads TGTGCCAGCGGACAGGGCCATCGCTACACCTTC.

The V call is TRBV20-1, the J call TRBJ2-7; D is undetermined. Germline values: CDR1 DFQATT, CDR2 SNEGSKA (reference sequence). V was clipped by 4 bases and J by 3 bases, with 4 bases between them. The CDR3 has 10 residues. The CDR3 region has the DNA TGCAGTGCTACCAACTACGAGCAGTACTTC. It codes for CSATNYEQYF.

This clone came up a few times. CDR3 protein: CASSFRSYGYTF. The DNA for the CDR3 is TGTGCCAGCAGTTTCCGGAGCTATGGCTACACCTTC. The rearrangement joins TRBV6-2 or TRBV6-3 to TRBJ1-2, with D hard to call. V gave up 4 bases and J gave up 4 bases, with 7 bases separating them. The CDR3 consists of 12 residues. Germline CDR1 MNHEY, CDR2 SVGEGT.

This chain joins TRBV29-1 and TRBJ1-5; 7 bases fit TRBD1. V trimming: 1 base; J trimming: 7 bases; junction bases outside the gene matches: 22. There are 19 residues in the CDR3. Germline V CDR1 and CDR2: SQVTM, ANQGSEA. The CDR3 sequence: CSVEASERRKDRVGQPQHF. In DNA form, the CDR3 reads TGCAGCGTTGAAGCTTCTGAAAGACGAAAAGACAGGGTCGGCCAGCCCCAGCATTTT.

The chain carries TRBV7-2 and TRBJ2-7; 8 nucleotides match TRBD2. V dropped 5 bases and J dropped 0; count of bases not matched to a gene: 9. Germline V gene data show CDR1 as SGHTA and CDR2 as FQGNSA. The CDR3 runs to 16 residues. CDR3 sequence (DNA): TGTGCCAGCAGCCCCACAGCGGGGGAGGGCTCCTACGAGCAGTACTTC. Translated, it gives CASSPTAGEGSYEQYF.

The J gene is TRBJ1-3, the V gene TRBV29-1, with TRBD1 identical over 7 bases. The trim removed 7 bases at V and 0 bases at J, leaving 3 bases unmatched. CDR3 length equals 13 residues. CDR1 is SQVTM, CDR2 ANQGSEA, per germline. The CDR3 protein is CSGQGYSGNTIYF. The CDR3 DNA reads as TGCAGCGGACAGGGATACTCTGGAAACACCATATATTTT.

The V and J genes are TRBV18 and TRBJ1-5; 7 bases match TRBD1. Germline CDR1 KGHSH, CDR2 LQKENI. Unmatched junction bases numbered 3, after V lost 3 bases and J lost 4 bases. The CDR3 runs to 14 residues. CDR3 nucleotides: TGTGCCAGCTCACCGGGACAGCTTAATCAGCCCCAGCATTTT. Its protein product is CASSPGQLNQPQHF.